A single sample gave rise to the 7 T cell receptor beta chains below, sequenced in a study of control samples from healthy donors and cancer patients. Profiled with immunoSEQ multiplex PCR; TCRdb holds only in-frame clones, not every one. This sample yields about 160,000 clones, of which about 90% are seen a single time; approximately 12% belongs to the top ten. Sequencing was done on a sample of blood. The receptors come from a man aged 25-40 years in good health.

Concerning this clone itself: Other DNA variants within this sample encode the same CDR3. V gene TRBV6-1 combines with J gene TRBJ1-2; maybe TRBD1 (6 bases). V was shortened by 2 bases and J by 5 bases, with 6 bases between the two germline ends. Per the germline V gene, CDR1 is MNHNS and CDR2 is SASEGT. The CDR3 loop spans 12 amino acids. The CDR3 nucleotides are TGTGCCAGCAGTGAACAGGGGTATGGCTACACCTTC. Protein: CASSEQGYGYTF.

This chain connects TRBV7-9 to TRBJ1-5; D uncertain. From germline, CDR1 is SEHNR and CDR2 FQNEAQ (reference sequence). With 3 bases removed from V and 7 bases from J, the gap between germline ends came to 13 bases. The CDR3 runs to 14 residues. In DNA form, the CDR3 reads TGTGCCAGCAGCTTTTTGATACTTAGCCAGCCCCAGCATTTT. It is translated as CASSFLILSQPQHF.

The genes are TRBV7-3 and TRBJ1-6; D may be TRBD1 (6 bases). The CDR3 is 15 amino acids. V was trimmed by 1 base and J by 3 bases, leaving 7 bases between them. Per germline, CDR1 SGHTA and CDR2 FQGTGA. This CDR3 is CASSLRDNYNSPLHF. CDR3 DNA sequence: TGTGCCAGCAGCTTAAGGGACAACTATAATTCACCCCTCCACTTT.

The gene calls are TRBV2 and TRBJ2-1; 11 bases are a match to TRBD2. V trimming: 6 bases; J trimming: 5 bases; junction bases outside the gene matches: 12. The CDR3 covers 17 residues. The germline gives CDR1 SNHLY, CDR2 FYNNEI. This chain's CDR3 is CASSIKSSGRKDNEQFF. In nucleotides, the CDR3 is TGTGCCAGCAGCATTAAATCTAGCGGGAGGAAGGACAATGAGCAGTTCTTC.

The chain is built from TRBV9 and TRBJ1-3; the D is unclear. CDR1 SGDLS and CDR2 YYNGEE come from the germline V gene. The CDR3 is 13 amino acids. V lost 2 bases, J lost 0 bases, and 3 bases lay in between. CDR3 loop: CASSVDSGNTIYF. CDR3 DNA: TGTGCCAGCAGCGTGGACTCTGGAAACACCATATATTTT.

This chain connects TRBV14 to TRBJ2-5; D remains ambiguous. This CDR3 spans 13 amino acids. The V end lost 2 bases, the J end lost 3 bases, and 7 bases lay between the germline ends. CDR1 and CDR2 from the germline V gene are SGHDN and FVKESK. This CDR3 is CASSQHNEETQYF. CDR3 in DNA: TGTGCCAGCAGCCAACATAATGAAGAGACCCAGTACTTC. The entire variable domain, with the rest obtained from reference TRBV14 and TRBJ2-5, is as follows: EAGVTQFPSHSVIEKGQTVTLRCDPISGHDNLYWYRRVMGKEIKFLLHFVKESKQDESGMPNNRFLAERTGGTYSTLKVQPAELEDSGVYFCASSQHNEETQYFGPGTRLLVL.

The chain uses TRBV5-4 and TRBJ2-6, with D unclear. CDR1 and CDR2 from the germline V gene are SGHNT and YYREEE (reference sequence). V lost 0 bases and J 0 bases, leaving 4 bases between the germline ends. The CDR3 loop spans 15 amino acids. The CDR3 sequence: CASSLGASGANVLTF. The CDR3 DNA reads TGTGCCAGCAGCTTGGGTGCCTCTGGGGCCAACGTCCTGACTTTC.